This T cell receptor (beta chain) was profiled in a study of CD8+ T cells in alopecia areata. Across the whole study: Administration of oral tofacitinib to treated patients was at 5 to 10 mg twice daily. Points from the study as a whole: Normal skin's resident alphabeta T cells are sequenced alongside lesional scalp T cells.

For this clone: Its antigen is currently unknown.

As the sequencing template, cDNA was produced by extracting RNA and reverse transcribing it. Only in-frame clones appear in the TCRdb table, and some are missing; sequencing was by immunoSEQ multiplex PCR. In the table there are around 150,000 clones, roughly 65% of which are singletons. The CDR3 has 14 residues. V lost 5 bases and J lost 4, with 17 bases in between. The V gene's germline CDR1 is SQVTM and CDR2 ANQGSEA. Specified treatment: oral pan-JAK inhibitor, 5-10 mg twice daily. Material: CD4+ T cells sorted from blood, obtained at week 4, from a patient treated with tofacitinib. The receptor comes from a human donor with alopecia areata. The V gene is TRBV29-1, the J gene TRBJ1-1; D remains ambiguous. CDR3 sequence: CSVSQKLVSTEAFF. The CDR3 region has the DNA TGCAGCGTTTCCCAGAAGTTAGTAAGCACTGAAGCTTTCTTT.